This T cell receptor beta chain was sequenced in a study of blood T cell repertoires in COVID-19. Study-wide context: Samples of COVID-19 (acute and convalescent) were obtained from the United States, Italy and Spain.

Data came from immunoSEQ multiplex PCR; TCRdb stores just in-frame clones and leaves some out. The data contain some 200,000 clones, around 90% of them singletons. The germline CDR1 and CDR2 sequences are LGHDT and YNNKEL (reference sequence). Trimming cost V 5 bases and J 5 bases, with 21 bases left between them. This CDR3 comprises 16 residues. This chain links TRBV3-1 (or the pseudogene TRBV3-2) with TRBJ2-5, with a possible D match to TRBD2 (7 bases). The sequencing input was peripheral blood. This TCR came from a man aged 50-59 years with acute or convalescent COVID-19. CDR3 DNA: TGTGCCAGCAGCAGGGGGGGAGCGGGACCCTCGGAGACCCAGTACTTC. Residues: CASSRGGAGPSETQYF.